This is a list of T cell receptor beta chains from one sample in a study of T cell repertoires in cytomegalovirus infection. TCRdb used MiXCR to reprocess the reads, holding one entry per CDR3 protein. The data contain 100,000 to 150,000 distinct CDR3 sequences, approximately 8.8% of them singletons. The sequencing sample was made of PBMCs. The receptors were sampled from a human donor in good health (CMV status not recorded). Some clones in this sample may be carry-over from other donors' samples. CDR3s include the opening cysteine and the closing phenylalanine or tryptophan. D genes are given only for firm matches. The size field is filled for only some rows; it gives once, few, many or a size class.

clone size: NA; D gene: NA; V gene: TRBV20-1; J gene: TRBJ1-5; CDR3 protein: CSAISGEGNQPQHF; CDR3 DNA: TGCAGTGCTATCTCAGGGGAGGGCAATCAGCCCCAGCATTTT
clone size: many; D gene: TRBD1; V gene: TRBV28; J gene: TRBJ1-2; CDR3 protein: CASSSGTAYGYTF; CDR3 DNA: TGTGCCAGCAGTTCCGGGACAGCCTATGGCTACACCTTC
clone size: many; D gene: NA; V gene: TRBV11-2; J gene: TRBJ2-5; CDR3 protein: CASSSGRQETQYF; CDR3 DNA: TGTGCCAGCAGCTCTGGACGACAAGAGACCCAGTACTTC
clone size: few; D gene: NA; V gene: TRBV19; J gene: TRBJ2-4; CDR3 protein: CASSLDTSAKNIQYF; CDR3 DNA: TGTGCCAGTAGCCTCGACACGAGCGCCAAAAACATTCAGTACTTC
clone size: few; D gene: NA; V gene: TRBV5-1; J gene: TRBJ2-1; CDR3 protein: CASSLFNNEQFF; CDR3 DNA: TGCGCCAGCAGCTTGTTCAACAATGAGCAGTTCTTC
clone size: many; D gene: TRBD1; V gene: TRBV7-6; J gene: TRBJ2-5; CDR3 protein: CASSLGQGVGQETQYF; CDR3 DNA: TGTGCCAGCAGCTTAGGACAGGGGGTGGGGCAAGAGACCCAGTACTTC
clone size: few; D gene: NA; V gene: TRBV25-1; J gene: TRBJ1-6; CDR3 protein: CASSDFNSYNSPLHF; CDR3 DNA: TGTGCCAGCAGTGATTTCAACTCCTATAATTCACCCCTCCACTTT
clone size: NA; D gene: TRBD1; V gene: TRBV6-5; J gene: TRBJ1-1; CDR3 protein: CASSSLLTRDRNEAFF; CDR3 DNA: TGTGCCAGCAGTTCCCTACTGACCCGGGACAGAAATGAAGCTTTCTTT
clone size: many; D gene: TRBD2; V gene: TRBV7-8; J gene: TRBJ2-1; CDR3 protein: CASSLSIRTSNNEQFF; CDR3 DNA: TGTGCCAGCAGTTTAAGTATCCGGACTAGCAACAATGAGCAGTTCTTC
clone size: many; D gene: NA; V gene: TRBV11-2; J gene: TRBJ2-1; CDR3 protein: CASSLGRGARSYNEQFF; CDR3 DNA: TGTGCCAGCAGCTTAGGGAGGGGAGCTAGGTCGTACAATGAGCAGTTCTTC
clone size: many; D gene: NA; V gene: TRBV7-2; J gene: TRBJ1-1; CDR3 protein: CASSLAPGHTNTEAFF; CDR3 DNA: TGTGCCAGCAGCTTAGCGCCGGGACACACGAACACTGAAGCTTTCTTT
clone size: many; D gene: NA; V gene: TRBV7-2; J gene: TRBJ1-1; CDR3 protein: CASSSGRAGLAFF; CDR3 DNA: TGTGCCAGCAGCTCCGGACGGGCCGGGCTAGCTTTCTTT
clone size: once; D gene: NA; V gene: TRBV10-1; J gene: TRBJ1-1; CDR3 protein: CASSDRGGDEAFF; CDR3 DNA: TGCGCCAGCAGTGACAGGGGAGGAGATGAAGCTTTCTTT
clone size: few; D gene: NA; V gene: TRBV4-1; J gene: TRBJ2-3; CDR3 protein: CASSQALDTQYF; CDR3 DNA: TGCGCCAGCAGCCAAGCTTTAGATACGCAGTATTTT
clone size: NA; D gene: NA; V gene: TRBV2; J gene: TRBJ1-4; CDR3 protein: CASTGTAGEKLFF; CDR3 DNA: TGTGCCAGTACTGGGACTGCGGGTGAAAAACTGTTTTTT
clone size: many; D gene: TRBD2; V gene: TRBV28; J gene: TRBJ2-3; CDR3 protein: CASSTPSGGLSDTQYF; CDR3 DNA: TGTGCCAGCAGTACACCATCGGGGGGGCTTTCAGATACGCAGTATTTT
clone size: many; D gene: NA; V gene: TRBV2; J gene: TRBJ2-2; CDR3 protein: CASSEMVGILTGELFF; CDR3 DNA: TGTGCCAGCAGTGAAATGGTAGGGATACTCACCGGGGAGCTGTTTTTT
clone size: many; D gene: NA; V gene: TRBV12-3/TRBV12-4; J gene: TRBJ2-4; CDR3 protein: CASTRAPNANIQYF; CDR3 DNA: TGTGCCAGCACCCGGGCCCCAAATGCGAACATTCAGTACTTC
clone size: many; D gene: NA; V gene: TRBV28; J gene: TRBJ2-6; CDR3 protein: CASTPWSESGANVLTF; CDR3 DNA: TGTGCCAGCACCCCGTGGTCCGAATCCGGGGCCAACGTCCTGACTTTC
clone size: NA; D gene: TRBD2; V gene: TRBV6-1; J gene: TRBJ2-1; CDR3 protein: CASSYTSGSSYNEQFF; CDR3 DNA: TGTGCCAGCAGTTACACTAGCGGGAGCTCCTACAATGAGCAGTTCTTC
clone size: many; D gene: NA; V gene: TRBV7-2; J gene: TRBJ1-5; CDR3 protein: CASSPRDWAGPQHF; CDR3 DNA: TGTGCCAGCAGCCCCAGGGATTGGGCCGGTCCCCAGCATTTT
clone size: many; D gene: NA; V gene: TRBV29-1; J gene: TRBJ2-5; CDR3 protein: CSAGHETQYF; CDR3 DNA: TGCAGCGCTGGGCACGAGACCCAGTACTTC
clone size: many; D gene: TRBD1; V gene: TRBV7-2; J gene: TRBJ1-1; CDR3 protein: CASSSRTGVNTEAFF; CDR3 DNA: TGTGCCAGCAGCTCCCGGACAGGGGTGAACACTGAAGCTTTCTTT
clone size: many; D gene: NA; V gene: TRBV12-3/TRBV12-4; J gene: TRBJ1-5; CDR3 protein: CASSFPGYNQPQHF; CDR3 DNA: TGTGCCAGCAGTTTCCCAGGGTACAATCAGCCCCAGCATTTT
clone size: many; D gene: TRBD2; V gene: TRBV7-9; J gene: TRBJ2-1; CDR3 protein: CASSLEERGGLDEQFF; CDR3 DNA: TGTGCCAGCAGCTTAGAGGAGCGGGGGGGCCTCGATGAGCAGTTCTTC
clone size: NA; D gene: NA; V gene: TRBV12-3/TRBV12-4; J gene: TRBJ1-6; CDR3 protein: CASSLTEASPLHF; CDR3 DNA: TGTGCCAGCAGTCTAACGGAGGCTTCACCCCTCCACTTT
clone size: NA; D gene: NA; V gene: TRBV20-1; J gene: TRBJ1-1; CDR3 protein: CSARDIGNIRNTEAFF; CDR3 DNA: TGCAGTGCTAGAGATATAGGTAACATTCGAAACACTGAAGCTTTCTTT
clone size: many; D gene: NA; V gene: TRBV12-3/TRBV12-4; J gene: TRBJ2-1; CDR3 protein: CASSSTRDGNEQFF; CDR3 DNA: TGTGCCAGCAGTTCCACGCGGGACGGCAATGAGCAGTTCTTC
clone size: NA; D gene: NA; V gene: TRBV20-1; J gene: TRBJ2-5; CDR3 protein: CSARLRTYQETQYF; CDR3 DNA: TGCAGTGCTAGATTGCGGACGTACCAAGAGACCCAGTACTTC
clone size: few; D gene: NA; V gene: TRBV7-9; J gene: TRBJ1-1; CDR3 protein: CASSFKVNTEAFF; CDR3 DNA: TGTGCCAGCAGCTTTAAGGTGAACACTGAAGCTTTCTTT
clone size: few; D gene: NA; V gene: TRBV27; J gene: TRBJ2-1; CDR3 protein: CASSSSRQRLSSYNEQFF; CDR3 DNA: TGTGCCAGCAGTTCTTCACGACAGAGGCTCAGCTCCTACAATGAGCAGTTCTTC
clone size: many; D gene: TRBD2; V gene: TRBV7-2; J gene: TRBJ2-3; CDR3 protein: CASSSRVGSGGGTDTQYF; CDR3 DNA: TGTGCCAGCAGCTCAAGGGTCGGGAGCGGGGGCGGCACAGATACGCAGTATTTT
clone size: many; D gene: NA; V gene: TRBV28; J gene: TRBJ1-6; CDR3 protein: CASSLLSGSIHSPLHF; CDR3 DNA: TGTGCCAGCAGTTTACTGTCGGGCAGCATACATTCACCCCTCCACTTT
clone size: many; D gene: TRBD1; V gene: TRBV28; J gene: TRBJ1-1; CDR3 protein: CASSLSGGGKAFF; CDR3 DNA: TGTGCCAGCAGTTTATCAGGGGGCGGGAAAGCTTTCTTT
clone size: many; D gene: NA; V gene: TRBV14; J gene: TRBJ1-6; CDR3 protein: CASSQQGTSSYNSPLHF; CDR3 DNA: TGTGCCAGCAGCCAACAGGGGACGAGCTCCTATAATTCACCCCTCCACTTT
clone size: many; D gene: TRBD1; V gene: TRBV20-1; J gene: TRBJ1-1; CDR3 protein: CSARDLGQGDTEAFF; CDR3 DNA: TGCAGTGCTAGAGATCTGGGACAGGGGGACACTGAAGCTTTCTTT
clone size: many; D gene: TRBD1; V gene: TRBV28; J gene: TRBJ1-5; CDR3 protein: CASSSLQGAGNQPQHF; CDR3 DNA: TGTGCCAGCAGTTCCCTACAGGGGGCGGGCAATCAGCCCCAGCATTTT
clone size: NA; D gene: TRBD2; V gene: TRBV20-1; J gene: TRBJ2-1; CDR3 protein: CSARDLAGSYNEQFF; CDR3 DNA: TGCAGTGCTAGAGATTTAGCGGGGTCCTACAATGAGCAGTTCTTC
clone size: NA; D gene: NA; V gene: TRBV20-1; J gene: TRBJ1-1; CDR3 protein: CSAHEDEYTEAFF; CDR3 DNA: TGCAGTGCCCACGAAGACGAATACACTGAAGCTTTCTTT
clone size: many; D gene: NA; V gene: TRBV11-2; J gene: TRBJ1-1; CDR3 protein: CASSRGSTEAFF; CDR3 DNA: TGTGCCAGCAGCCGAGGGAGCACTGAAGCTTTCTTT
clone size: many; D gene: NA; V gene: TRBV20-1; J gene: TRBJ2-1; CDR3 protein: CSARAVGRGSYNEQFF; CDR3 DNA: TGCAGTGCTAGAGCCGTAGGCAGGGGTTCCTACAATGAGCAGTTCTTC
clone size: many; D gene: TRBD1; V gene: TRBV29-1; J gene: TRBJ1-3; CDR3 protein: CSVGQGAGNTIYF; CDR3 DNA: TGCAGCGTTGGACAGGGGGCTGGAAACACCATATATTTT
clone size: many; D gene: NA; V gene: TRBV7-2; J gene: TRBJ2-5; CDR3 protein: CASASGWQVAQYF; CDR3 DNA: TGTGCCAGTGCCTCCGGGTGGCAAGTGGCCCAGTACTTC
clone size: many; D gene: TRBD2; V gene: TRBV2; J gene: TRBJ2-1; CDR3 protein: CASKRLDITSGGNEQFF; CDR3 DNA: TGTGCCAGCAAACGGTTGGATATAACTAGCGGGGGAAATGAGCAGTTCTTC
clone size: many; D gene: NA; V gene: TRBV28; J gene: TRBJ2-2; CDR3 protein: CASSLGVGTGELFF; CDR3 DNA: TGTGCCAGCAGTCTAGGGGTGGGGACCGGGGAGCTGTTTTTT
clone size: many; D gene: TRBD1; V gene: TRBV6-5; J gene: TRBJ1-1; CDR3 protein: CASSSGSRGQTEAFF; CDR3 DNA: TGTGCCAGCAGTAGCGGGTCCAGGGGGCAAACTGAAGCTTTCTTT
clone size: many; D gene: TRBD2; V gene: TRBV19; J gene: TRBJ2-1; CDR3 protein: CATTVGGSYNEQFF; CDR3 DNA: TGTGCCACAACGGTCGGGGGGTCCTACAATGAGCAGTTCTTC
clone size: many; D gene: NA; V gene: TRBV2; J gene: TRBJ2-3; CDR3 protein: CASSEGLGTDTQYF; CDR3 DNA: TGTGCCAGCAGTGAGGGGCTGGGCACAGATACGCAGTATTTT
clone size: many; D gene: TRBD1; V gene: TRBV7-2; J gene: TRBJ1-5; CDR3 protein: CASSFDRGGSNQPQHF; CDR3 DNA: TGTGCCAGCAGCTTCGACAGGGGAGGCAGCAATCAGCCCCAGCATTTT
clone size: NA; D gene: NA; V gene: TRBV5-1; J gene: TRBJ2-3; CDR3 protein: CASSSLSSPDTQYF; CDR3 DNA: TGCGCCAGCAGCTCCCTATCCTCGCCAGATACGCAGTATTTT
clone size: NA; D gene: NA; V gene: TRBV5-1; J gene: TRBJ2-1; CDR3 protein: CASSLQGRNDEQFF; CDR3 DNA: TGCGCCAGCAGCTTACAAGGGAGGAACGATGAGCAGTTCTTC
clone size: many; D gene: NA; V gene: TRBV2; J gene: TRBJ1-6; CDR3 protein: CASSRSINGGGSSYNSPLHF; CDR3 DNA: TGTGCCAGCAGTCGCTCCATAAATGGAGGGGGAAGCTCCTATAATTCACCCCTCCACTTT